The rows below give T cell receptor beta chains drawn from one sample of a study of control samples from healthy donors and cancer patients. Measured with immunoSEQ multiplex PCR; TCRdb has only the in-frame clones, and not every one. The table shows roughly 130,000 clones, with 93% occurring only once. The sample taken for sequencing was PBMCs. These receptors all come from a man aged 45 to 65 with head and neck cancer. CDR3s include the opening cysteine and the closing phenylalanine or tryptophan. A D gene is named only where the DNA matches it firmly. Clone size is stated in some rows and not others, as once, few, many or a class when expanded.

J gene	D gene	V gene	clone size	CDR3 DNA	CDR3 protein
TRBJ1-1	.	TRBV6-6	.	TGTGCCAGCAGTTACTCGGCAGGGGCCTACACTGAAGCTTTCTTT	CASSYSAGAYTEAFF
TRBJ2-5	TRBD1	TRBV19	.	TGTGCCAGTAGTATTCGGGACAGGGGGCGGAACGTGGTCGAAGAGACCCAGTACTTC	CASSIRDRGRNVVEETQYF
TRBJ1-1	.	TRBV19	few	TGTGCCAGTAGTGGATTGGGAAAGGCGGGCACTGAAGCTTTCTTT	CASSGLGKAGTEAFF
TRBJ2-5	TRBD2	TRBV14	.	TGTGCCAGCAGCCGACGACTAGCGGCGAGAAACCCCCAAGAGACCCAGTACTTC	CASSRRLAARNPQETQYF
TRBJ1-5	.	TRBV19	.	TGTGCCAGTAGTACAGGGAAACAGCCCCAGCATTTT	CASSTGKQPQHF
TRBJ2-7	.	TRBV30	.	TGTGCCTGGAGTGTTGGGGGACATCTCGAGCAGTACTTC	CAWSVGGHLEQYF
TRBJ1-4	TRBD1	TRBV7-2	once	TGTGCCAGCAGCTTAGTAAGGACAGGGGGTGTAAAACTGTTTTTT	CASSLVRTGGVKLFF
TRBJ1-1	.	TRBV7-2	.	TGTGCCAGCAGCATACAGGGCAGAAACACTGAAGCTTTCTTT	CASSIQGRNTEAFF
TRBJ2-5	.	TRBV20-1	.	TGCAGTGCTAGAGATAGGGAGACCCAGTACTTC	CSARDRETQYF
TRBJ2-1	TRBD2	TRBV6-6	.	TGTGCCAGCAGTTATTCAGCGGGGGGGTTCAATGAGCAGTTCTTC	CASSYSAGGFNEQFF
TRBJ1-6	.	TRBV6-2/TRBV6-3	once	TGTGCCAGCAGCTGGGGGCGTCGAGATTCACCCCTCCACTTT	CASSWGRRDSPLHF
TRBJ2-3	.	TRBV5-6	.	TGTGCCAGCAGCTTGCGGACAGATACGCAGTATTTT	CASSLRTDTQYF
TRBJ1-5	.	TRBV11-2	.	TGTGCCAGCAGCTTAACAGACGGTGGCAATCAGCCCCAGCATTTT	CASSLTDGGNQPQHF
TRBJ1-4	.	TRBV19	.	TGTGCCAGTAGTGGTGGACAGAATGAAAAACTGTTTTTT	CASSGGQNEKLFF
TRBJ1-3	.	TRBV19	.	TGTGCCAGTAGTGCGGGGGGCTTTGAAAACACCATATATTTT	CASSAGGFENTIYF
TRBJ2-3	.	TRBV18	once	TGTGCCAGCTCCCCAGAGGGACTTTTAGATACGCAGTATTTT	CASSPEGLLDTQYF
TRBJ1-5	.	TRBV15	.	TGTGCCACCAGCAGCATTGGATTTAACGAGGGCTTGAGTCAGCCCCAGCATTTT	CATSSIGFNEGLSQPQHF
TRBJ1-1	TRBD1	TRBV7-9	.	TGTGCCAGCAGCCCGCGGACAGGGCGGAACACTGAAGCTTTCTTT	CASSPRTGRNTEAFF
TRBJ1-1	.	TRBV29-1	.	TGCAGCGTTGCGGGCGACGACAGTAACACTGAAGCTTTCTTT	CSVAGDDSNTEAFF
TRBJ1-1	.	TRBV12-3/TRBV12-4	.	TGTGCCAGCAGTGCACAGGTTCACACTGAAGCTTTCTTT	CASSAQVHTEAFF
TRBJ2-7	.	TRBV2	.	TGTGCCAGAGGGGATGCCTACGAGCAGTACTTC	CARGDAYEQYF
TRBJ1-5	TRBD1	TRBV18	.	TGTGCCAGCTCGGGGACAGGGCAGCCCCAGCATTTT	CASSGTGQPQHF
TRBJ1-4	.	TRBV3-1/TRBV3-2	.	TGTGCCAGCAGCCAAGGGGGGGGCCAGGGGCGGCAAAATGAAAAACTGTTTTTT	CASSQGGGQGRQNEKLFF
TRBJ1-4	.	TRBV10-3	many	TGTGCCATAAAAGGGAGCACTAATGAAAAACTGTTTTTT	CAIKGSTNEKLFF
TRBJ2-6	.	TRBV18	.	TGTGCCAGCTCACCCCTACTAGGTTTTGCTGGGGCCAACGTCCTGACTTTC	CASSPLLGFAGANVLTF
TRBJ2-5	TRBD2	TRBV2	.	TGTGCCAGCATAGGACTAGCGGATCAAGAGACCCAGTACTTC	CASIGLADQETQYF
TRBJ1-1	.	TRBV19	.	TGTGCCAGTAGGGGAGGAAGCGTGAACACTGAAGCTTTCTTT	CASRGGSVNTEAFF
TRBJ2-3	.	TRBV5-1	.	TGCGCCAGCAGCTTGGGGGGTCGGTTGAGCACAGATACGCAGTATTTT	CASSLGGRLSTDTQYF
TRBJ2-7	.	TRBV3-1/TRBV3-2	once	TGTGCCAGCAGCCCGGCGGGGTATCTCTCCTACGAGCAGTACTTC	CASSPAGYLSYEQYF
TRBJ1-2	.	TRBV12-3/TRBV12-4	.	TGTGCCAGCAGTGGGGGGCTTCCCTATGGCTACACCTTC	CASSGGLPYGYTF
TRBJ1-3	.	TRBV9	.	TGTGCCAGCAGCGTAGATCTCTCTGGAAACACCATATATTTT	CASSVDLSGNTIYF